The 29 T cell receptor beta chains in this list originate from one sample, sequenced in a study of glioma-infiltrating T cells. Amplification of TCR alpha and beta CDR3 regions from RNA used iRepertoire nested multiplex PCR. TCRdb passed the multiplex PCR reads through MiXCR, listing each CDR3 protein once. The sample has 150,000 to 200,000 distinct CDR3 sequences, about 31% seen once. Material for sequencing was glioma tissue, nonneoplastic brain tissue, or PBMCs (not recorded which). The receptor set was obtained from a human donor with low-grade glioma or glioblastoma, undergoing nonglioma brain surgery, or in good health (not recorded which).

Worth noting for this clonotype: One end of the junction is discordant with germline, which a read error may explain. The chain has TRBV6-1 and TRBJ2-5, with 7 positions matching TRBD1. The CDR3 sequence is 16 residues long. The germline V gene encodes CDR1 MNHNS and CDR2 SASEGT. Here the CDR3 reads CASSEAADTGVETQHF. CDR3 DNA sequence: TGTGCCAGCAGTGAAGCCGCCGATACAGGGGTGGAGACCCAGCACTTC.

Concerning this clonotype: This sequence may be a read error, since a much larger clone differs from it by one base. The CDR3 sequence is CASSRSEEQYF. CDR3 DNA sequence: TGTGCCAGCAGCCGATCAGAAGAGCAGTACTTC. This rearrangement joins TRBV11-2 to TRBJ2-7; D is unclear. Between the trimmed V and J ends, which lost 5 bases and 7 bases, there was a span of 9 bases. From germline, CDR1 is SGHAT and CDR2 FQNNGV. The length of the CDR3 is 11 residues.

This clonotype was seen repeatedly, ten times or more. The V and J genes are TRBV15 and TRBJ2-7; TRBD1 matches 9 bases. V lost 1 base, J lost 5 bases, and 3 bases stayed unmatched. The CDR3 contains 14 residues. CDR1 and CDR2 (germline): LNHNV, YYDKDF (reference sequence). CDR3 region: CATSRVRTGDEQYF. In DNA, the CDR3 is TGTGCCACCAGCAGAGTGAGGACAGGGGACGAGCAGTACTTC.

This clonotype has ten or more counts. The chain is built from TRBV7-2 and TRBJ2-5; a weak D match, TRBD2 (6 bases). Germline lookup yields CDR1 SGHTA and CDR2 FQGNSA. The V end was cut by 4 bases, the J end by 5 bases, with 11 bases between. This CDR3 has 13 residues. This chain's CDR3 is CASSSRDFETQYF. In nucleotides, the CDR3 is TGTGCCAGCAGCTCCCGGGACTTTGAGACCCAGTACTTC.

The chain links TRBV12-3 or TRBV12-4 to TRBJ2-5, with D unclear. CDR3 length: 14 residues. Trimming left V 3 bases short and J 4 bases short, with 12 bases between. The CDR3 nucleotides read TGTGCCAGCAGTTTGGAAGGCAGGACAGAGACCCAGTACTTC. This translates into CASSLEGRTETQYF.

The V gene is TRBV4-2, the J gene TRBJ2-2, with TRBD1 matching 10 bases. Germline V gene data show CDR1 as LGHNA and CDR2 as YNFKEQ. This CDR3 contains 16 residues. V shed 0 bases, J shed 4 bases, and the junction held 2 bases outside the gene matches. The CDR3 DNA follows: TGTGCCAGCAGCCAAGATGGGACAGGGGTCACCGGGGAGCTGTTTTTT. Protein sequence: CASSQDGTGVTGELFF.

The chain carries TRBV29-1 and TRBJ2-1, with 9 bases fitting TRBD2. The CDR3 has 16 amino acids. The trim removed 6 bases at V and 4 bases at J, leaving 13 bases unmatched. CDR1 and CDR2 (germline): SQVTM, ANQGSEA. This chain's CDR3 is CSVLRVAGAPYNEQFF. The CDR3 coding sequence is TGCAGCGTCCTTCGGGTAGCGGGAGCGCCTTACAATGAGCAGTTCTTC.

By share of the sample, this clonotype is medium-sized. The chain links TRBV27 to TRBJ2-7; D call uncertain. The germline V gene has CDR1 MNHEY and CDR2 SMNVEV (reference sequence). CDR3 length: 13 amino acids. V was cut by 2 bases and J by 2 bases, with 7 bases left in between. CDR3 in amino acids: CASSLGVTYEQYF. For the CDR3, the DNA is TGTGCCAGCAGTTTAGGGGTTACCTACGAGCAGTACTTC.

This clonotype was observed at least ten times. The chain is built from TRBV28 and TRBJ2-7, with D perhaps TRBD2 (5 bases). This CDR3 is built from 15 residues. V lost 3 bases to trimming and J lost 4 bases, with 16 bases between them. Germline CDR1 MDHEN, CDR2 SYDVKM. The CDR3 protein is CASSFGSRGRYEQYF. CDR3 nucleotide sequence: TGTGCCAGCAGTTTTGGGAGCCGGGGTCGATACGAGCAGTACTTC.

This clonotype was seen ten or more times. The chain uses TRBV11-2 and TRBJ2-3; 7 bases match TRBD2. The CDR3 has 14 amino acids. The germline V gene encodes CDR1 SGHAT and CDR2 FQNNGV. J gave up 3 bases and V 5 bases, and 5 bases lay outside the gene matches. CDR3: CASSTWTRTDTQYF. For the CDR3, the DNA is TGTGCCAGCAGCACCTGGACTAGGACAGATACGCAGTATTTT.

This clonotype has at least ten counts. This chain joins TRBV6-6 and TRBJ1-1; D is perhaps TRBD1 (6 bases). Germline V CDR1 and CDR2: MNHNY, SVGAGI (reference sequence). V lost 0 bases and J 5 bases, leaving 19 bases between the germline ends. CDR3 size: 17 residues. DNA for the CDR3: TGTGCCAGCAGTTACTCGATGGATGGGGGGCGAGGGACTGAAGCTTTCTTT. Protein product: CASSYSMDGGRGTEAFF.

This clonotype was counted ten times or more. The CDR3 DNA reads as TGCAGCACCATCACTAGCGGGAGGGGAAGTGAGCAGTTCTTC. It is translated as CSTITSGRGSEQFF. This chain uses TRBV29-1 with TRBJ2-1; 13 nucleotides match TRBD2. CDR1 is SQVTM and CDR2 is ANQGSEA in the germline V gene. With 8 bases clipped from V and 9 bases from J, the junction kept 10 bases outside the gene matches. The CDR3 is 14 residues long.

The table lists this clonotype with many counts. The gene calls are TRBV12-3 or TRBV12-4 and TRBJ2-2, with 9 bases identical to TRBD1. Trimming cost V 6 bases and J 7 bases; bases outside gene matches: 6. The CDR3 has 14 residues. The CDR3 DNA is TGTGCCAGCAGAGAGGGACAGGGCATCGGGGAGCTGTTTTTT. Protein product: CASREGQGIGELFF.

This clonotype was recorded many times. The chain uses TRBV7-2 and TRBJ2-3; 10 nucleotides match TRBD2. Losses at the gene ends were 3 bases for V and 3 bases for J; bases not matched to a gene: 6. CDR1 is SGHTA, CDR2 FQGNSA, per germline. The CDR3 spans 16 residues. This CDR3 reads CASSFLAGEGTDTQYF. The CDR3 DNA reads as TGTGCCAGCAGCTTTCTAGCGGGAGAGGGAACAGATACGCAGTATTTT.

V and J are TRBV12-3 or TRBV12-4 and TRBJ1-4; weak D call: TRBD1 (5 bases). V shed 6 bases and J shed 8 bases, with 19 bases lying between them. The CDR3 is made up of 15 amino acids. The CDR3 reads CASRGLGGIGEKLFF. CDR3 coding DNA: TGTGCCAGCAGAGGACTCGGGGGGATCGGGGAAAAACTGTTTTTT.

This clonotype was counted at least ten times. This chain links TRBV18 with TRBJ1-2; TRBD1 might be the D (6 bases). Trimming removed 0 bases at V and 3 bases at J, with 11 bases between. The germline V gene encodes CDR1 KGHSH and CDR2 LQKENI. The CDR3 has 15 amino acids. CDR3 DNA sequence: TGTGCCAGCTCACCACCGGCCAGGGGAGACTATGGCTACACCTTC. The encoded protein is CASSPPARGDYGYTF.

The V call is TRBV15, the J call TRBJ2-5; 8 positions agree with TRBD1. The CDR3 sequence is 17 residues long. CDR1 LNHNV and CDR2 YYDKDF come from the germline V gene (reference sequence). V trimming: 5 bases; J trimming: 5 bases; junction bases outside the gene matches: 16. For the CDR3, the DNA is TGTGCCACCAGCGGTCCCGGGACAGGAACCCTGCGGGAGACCCAGTACTTC. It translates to CATSGPGTGTLRETQYF.

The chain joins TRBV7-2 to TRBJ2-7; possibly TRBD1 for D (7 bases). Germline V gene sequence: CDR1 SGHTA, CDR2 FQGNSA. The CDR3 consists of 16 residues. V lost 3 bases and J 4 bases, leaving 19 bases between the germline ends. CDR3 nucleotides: TGTGCCAGCAGCTTGGGAGCGGGTACAGGGGATTACGAGCAGTACTTC. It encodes CASSLGAGTGDYEQYF.

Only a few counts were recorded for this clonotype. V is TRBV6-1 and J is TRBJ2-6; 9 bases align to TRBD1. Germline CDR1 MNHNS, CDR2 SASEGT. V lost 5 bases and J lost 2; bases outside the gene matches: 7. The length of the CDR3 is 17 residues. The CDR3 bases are TGTGCCAGCAGTTCGCGGGACAGGGCCCCTGGGGCCAACGTCCTGACTTTC. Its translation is CASSSRDRAPGANVLTF.

CDR3 protein: CASSEPTGGSGYTF. DNA for the CDR3: TGCGCCAGCAGCGAGCCGACAGGGGGATCTGGCTACACCTTC. The chain recombines TRBV5-1 with TRBJ1-2; the match to TRBD1 covers 9 bases. Germline CDR1 reads SGHRS; CDR2 reads YFSETQ. The CDR3 is 14 amino acids. J lost 7 bases, V lost 4 bases, and 8 bases had no gene match.

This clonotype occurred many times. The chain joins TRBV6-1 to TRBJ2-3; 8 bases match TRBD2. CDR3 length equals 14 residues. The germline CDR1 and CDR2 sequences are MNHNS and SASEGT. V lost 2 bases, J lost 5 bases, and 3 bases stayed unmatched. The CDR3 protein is CASSEFLAGDTQYF. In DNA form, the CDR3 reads TGTGCCAGCAGTGAATTCCTAGCGGGAGATACGCAGTATTTT.

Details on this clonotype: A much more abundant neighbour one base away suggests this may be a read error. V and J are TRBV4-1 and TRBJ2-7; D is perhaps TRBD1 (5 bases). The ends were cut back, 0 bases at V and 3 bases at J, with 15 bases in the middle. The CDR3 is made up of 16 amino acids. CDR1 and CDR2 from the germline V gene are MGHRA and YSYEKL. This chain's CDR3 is CASSQEFGHDHYEQYF. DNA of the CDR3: TGCGCCAGCAGCCAAGAGTTCGGACATGACCACTACGAGCAGTACTTC.

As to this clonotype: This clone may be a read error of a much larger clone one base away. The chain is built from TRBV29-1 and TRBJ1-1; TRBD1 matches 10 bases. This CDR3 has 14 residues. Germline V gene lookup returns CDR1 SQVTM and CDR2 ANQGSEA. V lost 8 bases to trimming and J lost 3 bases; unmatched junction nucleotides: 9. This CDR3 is CSLGQGSTDTEAFF. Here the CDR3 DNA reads TGCAGCTTGGGACAGGGGTCCACGGACACTGAAGCTTTCTTT. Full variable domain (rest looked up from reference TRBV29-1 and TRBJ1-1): SAVISQKPSRDICQRGTSLTIQCQVDSQVTMMFWYRQQPGQSLTLIATANQGSEATYESGFVIDKFPISRPNLTFSTLTVSNMSPEDSSIYLCSLGQGSTDTEAFFGQGTRLTVV.

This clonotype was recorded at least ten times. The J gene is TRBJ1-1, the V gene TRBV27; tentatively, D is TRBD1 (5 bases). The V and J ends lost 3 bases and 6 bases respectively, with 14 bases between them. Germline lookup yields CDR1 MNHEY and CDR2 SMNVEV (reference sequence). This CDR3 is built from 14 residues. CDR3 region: CASSFSGTAPEAFF. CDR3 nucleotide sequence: TGTGCCAGCAGTTTTTCCGGGACGGCGCCTGAAGCTTTCTTT.

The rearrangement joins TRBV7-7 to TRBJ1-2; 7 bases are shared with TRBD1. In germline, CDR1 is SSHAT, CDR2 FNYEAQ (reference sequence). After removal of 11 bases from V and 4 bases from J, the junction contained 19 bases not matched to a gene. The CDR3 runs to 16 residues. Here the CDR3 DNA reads TGTGCCCGTAGCCTCTCGATGGGACAGCTAACCTATGGCTACACCTTC. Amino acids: CARSLSMGQLTYGYTF.

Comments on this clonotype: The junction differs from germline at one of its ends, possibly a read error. This chain's CDR3 is CARSLSVGGNTEAFF. CDR3 sequence (DNA): TGTGCCAGAAGTTTGAGCGTGGGGGGGAACACTGAAGCTTTCTTT. This sequence joins TRBV28 and TRBJ1-1, with D maybe TRBD1 (5 bases). The CDR3 sequence is 15 residues long. Germline values: CDR1 MDHEN, CDR2 SYDVKM.

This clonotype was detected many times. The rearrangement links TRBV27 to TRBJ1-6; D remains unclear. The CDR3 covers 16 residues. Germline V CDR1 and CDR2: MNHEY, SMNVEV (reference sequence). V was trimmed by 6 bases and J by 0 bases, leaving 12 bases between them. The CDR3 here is CASRPGVYSYNSPLHF. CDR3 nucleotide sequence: TGTGCCAGCAGGCCCGGGGTCTACTCCTATAATTCACCCCTCCACTTT.

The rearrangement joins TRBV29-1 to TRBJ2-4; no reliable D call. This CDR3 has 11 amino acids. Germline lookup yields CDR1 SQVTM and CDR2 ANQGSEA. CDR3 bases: TGCGGTAGACTGCCTTTACACATTCAGTACTTC. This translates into CGRLPLHIQYF.

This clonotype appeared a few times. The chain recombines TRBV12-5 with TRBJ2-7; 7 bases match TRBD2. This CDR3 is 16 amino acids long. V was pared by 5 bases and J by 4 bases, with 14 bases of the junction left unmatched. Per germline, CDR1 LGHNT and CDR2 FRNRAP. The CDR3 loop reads CASGAHRGGRAYEQYF. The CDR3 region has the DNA TGTGCTAGTGGTGCCCACCGAGGTGGGAGGGCTTACGAGCAGTACTTC. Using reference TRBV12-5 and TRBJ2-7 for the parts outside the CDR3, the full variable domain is DARVTQTPRHKVTEMGQEVTMRCQPILGHNTVFWYRQTMMQGLELLAYFRNRAPLDDSGMPKDRFSAEMPDATLATLKIQPSEPRDSAVYFCASGAHRGGRAYEQYFGPGTRLTVT.